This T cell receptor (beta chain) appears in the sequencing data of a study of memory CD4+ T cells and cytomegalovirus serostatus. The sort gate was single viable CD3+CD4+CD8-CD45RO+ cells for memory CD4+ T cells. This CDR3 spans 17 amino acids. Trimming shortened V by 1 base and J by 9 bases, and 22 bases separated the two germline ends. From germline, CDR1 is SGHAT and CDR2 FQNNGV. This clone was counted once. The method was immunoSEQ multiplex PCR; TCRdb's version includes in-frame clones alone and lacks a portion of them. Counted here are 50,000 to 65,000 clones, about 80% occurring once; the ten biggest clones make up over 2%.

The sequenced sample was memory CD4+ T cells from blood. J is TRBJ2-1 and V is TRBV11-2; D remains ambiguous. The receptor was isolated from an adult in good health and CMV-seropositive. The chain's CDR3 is CASSLVVSARQTFEQFF. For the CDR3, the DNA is TGTGCCAGCAGCTTAGTAGTTTCAGCCAGGCAGACTTTTGAGCAGTTCTTC.